This TCR beta chain was profiled in a study of T cells in Graves' hyperthyroidism and ophthalmopathy. The study's findings and limits: Expanded thyroid clonotypes (above 0.001) were mostly also found in blood.

This CDR3 region has 15 residues. Trimming removed 6 bases from V and 1 base from J, with 14 bases in between. Regions amplified from RNA transcripts were the TCR beta CDR3 regions. An initial round of RT-PCR targeting the TCR CDR3 relied on the HTBI primer set. MiXCR was run by TCRdb on the multiplex PCR reads, yielding one entry per CDR3 protein. This sample has almost 350,000 distinct CDR3 sequences, with 15% to 20% found just once. This clonotype was recorded at least ten times. Its cognate antigen is unknown. The sequence was collected from a woman in her thirties or forties with Graves' ophthalmopathy. J is TRBJ2-3 and V is TRBV12-3 or TRBV12-4; D unclear. Sequencing was performed on blood. The CDR3 region has the DNA TGTGCCAGCAGCCGCCTGATGTGGGGCACAGATACGCAGTATTTT. Translation: CASSRLMWGTDTQYF.